This T cell receptor beta chain comes out of a study of regulatory T cells in long-lasting Graves disease. This clonotype occurred many times. With iRepertoire HTBI primers and Arm-PCR of CDR3 regions, TCR beta libraries were built. TCRdb re-called the multiplex PCR reads through MiXCR, storing one row per CDR3 protein. The data contain around 250,000 distinct CDR3 sequences, under 20% of them singletons. Time point given: newly diagnosed GD, antithyroid drugs for less than 3 months. Generation of the TCR library employed RNA extracted from PBMCs. These same records also appear under a second study, on T cells in Graves' hyperthyroidism and ophthalmopathy.

The sequence was obtained from a woman under 40 with Graves disease. The specimen was peripheral blood mononuclear cells (PBMCs), collected at new diagnosis, from a patient treated with antithyroid drugs.

The CDR3 protein is CASSSHMEKLFF. The CDR3, as DNA: TGTGCCAGCAGTTCTCACATGGAAAAACTGTTTTTT. The chain has TRBV12-3 or TRBV12-4 and TRBJ1-4, with no clear D. V dropped 4 bases and J dropped 8 bases, with 8 bases sitting between them. CDR3 length equals 12 residues.